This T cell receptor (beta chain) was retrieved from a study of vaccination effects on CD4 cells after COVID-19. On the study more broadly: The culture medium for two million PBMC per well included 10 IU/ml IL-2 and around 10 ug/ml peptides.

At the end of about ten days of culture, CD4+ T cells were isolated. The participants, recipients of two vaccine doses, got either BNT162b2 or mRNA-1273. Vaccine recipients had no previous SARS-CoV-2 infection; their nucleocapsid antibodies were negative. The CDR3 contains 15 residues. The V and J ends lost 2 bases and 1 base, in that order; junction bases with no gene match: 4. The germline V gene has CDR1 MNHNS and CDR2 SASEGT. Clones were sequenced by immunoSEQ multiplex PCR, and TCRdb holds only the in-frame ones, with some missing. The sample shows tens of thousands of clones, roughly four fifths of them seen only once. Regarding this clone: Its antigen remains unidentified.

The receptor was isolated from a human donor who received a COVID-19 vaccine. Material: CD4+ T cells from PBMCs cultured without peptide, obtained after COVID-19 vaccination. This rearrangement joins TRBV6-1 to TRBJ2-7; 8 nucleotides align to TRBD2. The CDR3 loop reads CASSEMSGGSYEQYV. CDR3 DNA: TGTGCCAGCAGTGAAATGAGCGGGGGTTCCTACGAGCAGTACGTC.